This T cell receptor beta chain was identified in a study of T cells after yellow fever vaccination. Study results and caveats: Post-booster repertoires again held most primary-vaccination clones (approximately 96% CD4, roughly 89% CD8).

Each CDR3 protein is one row after TCRdb ran MiXCR on the 5' RACE reads. This table has some 600,000 distinct CDR3 sequences, roughly 17% appearing once. In this sample, this clonotype turned up a few times. Its antigen is not known. V shed 1 base, J shed 2 bases, and the junction held 5 bases outside the gene matches. The CDR3 consists of 16 residues. Germline V gene lookup returns CDR1 KGHSH and CDR2 LQKENI. This specimen consisted of PBMCs, obtained 4 to 5 days after the first yellow fever vaccination. This TCR was recovered from a man between 18 and 29 years old who received the YFV17D yellow fever vaccine. The V and J genes are TRBV18 and TRBJ1-1; 9 nucleotides agree with TRBD1. The CDR3 DNA reads as TGTGCCAGCTCACCACTCCGGGACAGGGTTAACACTGAAGCTTTCTTT. Residues: CASSPLRDRVNTEAFF.